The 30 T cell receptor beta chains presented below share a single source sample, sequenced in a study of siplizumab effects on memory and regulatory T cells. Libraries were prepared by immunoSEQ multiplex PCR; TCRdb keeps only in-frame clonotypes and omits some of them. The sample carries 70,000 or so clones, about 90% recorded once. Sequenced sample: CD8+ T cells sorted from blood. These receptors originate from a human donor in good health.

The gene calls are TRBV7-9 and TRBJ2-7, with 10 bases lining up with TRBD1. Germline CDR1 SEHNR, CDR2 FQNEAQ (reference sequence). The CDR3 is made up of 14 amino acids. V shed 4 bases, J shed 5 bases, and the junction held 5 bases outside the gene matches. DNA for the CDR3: TGTGCCAGCAGCTCGGGACAGGGGTTGGACGAGCAGTACTTC. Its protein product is CASSSGQGLDEQYF.

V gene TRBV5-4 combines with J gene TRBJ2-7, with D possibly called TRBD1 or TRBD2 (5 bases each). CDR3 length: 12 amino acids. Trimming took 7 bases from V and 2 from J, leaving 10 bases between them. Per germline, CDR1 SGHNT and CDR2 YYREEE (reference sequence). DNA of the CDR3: TGTGCCAGCTCTTGGGGGACCTACGAGCAGTACTTC. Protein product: CASSWGTYEQYF.

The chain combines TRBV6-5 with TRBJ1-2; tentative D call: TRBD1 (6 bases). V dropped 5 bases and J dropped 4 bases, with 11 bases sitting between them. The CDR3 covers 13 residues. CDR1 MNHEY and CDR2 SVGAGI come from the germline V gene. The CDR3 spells CASSQGQTYGYTF. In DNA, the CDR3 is TGTGCCAGCAGTCAGGGACAAACCTATGGCTACACCTTC.

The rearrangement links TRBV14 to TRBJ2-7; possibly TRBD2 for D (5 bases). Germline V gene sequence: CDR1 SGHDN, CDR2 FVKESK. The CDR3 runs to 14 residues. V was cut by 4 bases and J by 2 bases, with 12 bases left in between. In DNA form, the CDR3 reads TGTGCCAGCAGCCTGGCGGGCATTACCTACGAGCAGTACTTC. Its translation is CASSLAGITYEQYF.

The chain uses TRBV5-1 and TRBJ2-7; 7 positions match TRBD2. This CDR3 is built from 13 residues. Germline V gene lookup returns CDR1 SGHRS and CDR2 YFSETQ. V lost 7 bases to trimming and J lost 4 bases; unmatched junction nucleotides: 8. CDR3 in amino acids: CASYREANYEQYF. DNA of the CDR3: TGCGCCAGCTACCGGGAGGCCAATTACGAGCAGTACTTC.

For the CDR3, the DNA is TGTGCCAGCAGCTTAGGTGGCAGCTTCCCTGGTGGCTACACCTTC. Amino acid sequence: CASSLGGSFPGGYTF. The genes are TRBV7-9 and TRBJ1-2; D is undetermined. This CDR3 has 15 residues. In germline, CDR1 is SEHNR, CDR2 FQNEAQ (reference sequence). The V end was cut by 1 base, the J end by 7 bases, with 16 bases between.

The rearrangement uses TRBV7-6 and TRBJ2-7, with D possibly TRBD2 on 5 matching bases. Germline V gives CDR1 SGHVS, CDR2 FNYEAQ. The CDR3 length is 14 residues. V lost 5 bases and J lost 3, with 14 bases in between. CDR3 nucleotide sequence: TGTGCCAGCAGCCCCCGCGGGCCCCTCTACGAGCAGTACTTC. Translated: CASSPRGPLYEQYF. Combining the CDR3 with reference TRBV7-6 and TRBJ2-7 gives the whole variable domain GAGVSQSPRYKVTKRGQDVALRCDPISGHVSLYWYRQALGQGPEFLTYFNYEAQQDKSGLPNDRFSAERPEGSISTLTIQRTEQRDSAMYRCASSPRGPLYEQYFGPGTRLTVT.

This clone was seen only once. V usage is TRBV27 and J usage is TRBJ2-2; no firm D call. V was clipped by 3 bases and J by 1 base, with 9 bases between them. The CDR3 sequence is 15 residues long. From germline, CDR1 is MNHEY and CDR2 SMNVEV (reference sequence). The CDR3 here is CASSFSPLNTGELFF. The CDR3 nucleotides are TGTGCCAGCAGTTTCAGCCCTTTGAACACCGGGGAGCTGTTTTTT.

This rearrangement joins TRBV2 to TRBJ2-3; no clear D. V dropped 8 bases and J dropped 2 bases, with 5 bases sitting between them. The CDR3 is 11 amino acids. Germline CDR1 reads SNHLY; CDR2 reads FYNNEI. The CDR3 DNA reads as TGTGCCAGCCCTTCCACAGATACGCAGTATTTT. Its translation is CASPSTDTQYF.

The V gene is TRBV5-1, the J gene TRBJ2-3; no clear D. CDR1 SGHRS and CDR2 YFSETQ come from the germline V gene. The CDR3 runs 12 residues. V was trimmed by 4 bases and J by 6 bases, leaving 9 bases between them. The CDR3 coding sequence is TGCGCCAGCAGCAATTCACGCGATACGCAGTATTTT. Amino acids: CASSNSRDTQYF.

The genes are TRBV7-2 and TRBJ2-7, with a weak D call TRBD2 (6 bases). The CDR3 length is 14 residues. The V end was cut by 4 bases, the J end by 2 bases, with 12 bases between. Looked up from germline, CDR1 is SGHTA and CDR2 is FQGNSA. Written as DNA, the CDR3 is TGTGCCAGCAGCTGGGGCGGCGGGACCTACGAGCAGTACTTC. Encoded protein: CASSWGGGTYEQYF.

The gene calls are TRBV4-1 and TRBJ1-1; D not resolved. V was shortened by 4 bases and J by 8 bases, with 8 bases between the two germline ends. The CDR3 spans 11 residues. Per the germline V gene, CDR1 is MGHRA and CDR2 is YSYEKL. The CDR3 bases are TGCGCCAGCAGCCTAGCGTCCGAAGCTTTCTTT. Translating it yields CASSLASEAFF.

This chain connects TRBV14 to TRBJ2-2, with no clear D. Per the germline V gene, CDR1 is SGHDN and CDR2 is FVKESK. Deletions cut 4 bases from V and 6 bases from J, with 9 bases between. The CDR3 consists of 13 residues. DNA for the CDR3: TGTGCCAGCAGCCCTTGGTTGCCCGGGGAGCTGTTTTTT. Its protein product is CASSPWLPGELFF.

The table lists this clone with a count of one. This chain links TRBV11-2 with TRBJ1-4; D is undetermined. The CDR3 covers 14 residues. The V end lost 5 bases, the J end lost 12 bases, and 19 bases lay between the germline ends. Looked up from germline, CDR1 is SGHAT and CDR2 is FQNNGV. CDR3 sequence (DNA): TGTGCCAGCAGCACCTGGACCCTGGCCGGGGAACTGTTTTTT. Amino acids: CASSTWTLAGELFF.

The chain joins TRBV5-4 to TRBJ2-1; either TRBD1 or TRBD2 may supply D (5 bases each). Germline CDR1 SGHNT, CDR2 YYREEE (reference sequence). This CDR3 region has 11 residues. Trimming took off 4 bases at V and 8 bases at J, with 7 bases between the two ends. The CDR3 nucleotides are TGTGCCAGCAGCCGGGGCGATGAGCAGTTCTTC. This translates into CASSRGDEQFF.

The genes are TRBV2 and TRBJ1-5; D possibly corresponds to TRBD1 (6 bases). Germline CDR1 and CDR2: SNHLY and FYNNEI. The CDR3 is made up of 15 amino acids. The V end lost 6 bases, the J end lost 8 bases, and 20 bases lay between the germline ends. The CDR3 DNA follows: TGTGCCAGCAGCGACGGGGGGGCGGGTGGAGAGCCCCAGCATTTT. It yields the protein CASSDGGAGGEPQHF.

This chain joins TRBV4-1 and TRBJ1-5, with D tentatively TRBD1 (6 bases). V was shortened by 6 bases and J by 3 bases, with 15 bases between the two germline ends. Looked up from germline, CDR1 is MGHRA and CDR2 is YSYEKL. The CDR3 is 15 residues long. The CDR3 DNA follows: TGCGCCAGCAGTTCCAGGGGAGTCCTCAATCAGCCCCAGCATTTT. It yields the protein CASSSRGVLNQPQHF.

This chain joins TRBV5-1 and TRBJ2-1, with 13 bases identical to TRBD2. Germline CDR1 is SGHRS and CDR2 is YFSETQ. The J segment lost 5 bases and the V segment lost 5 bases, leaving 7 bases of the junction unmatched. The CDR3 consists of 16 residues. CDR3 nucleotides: TGCGCCAGCAGGGCGATAGGACTAGCGGGGGACAATGAGCAGTTCTTC. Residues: CASRAIGLAGDNEQFF.

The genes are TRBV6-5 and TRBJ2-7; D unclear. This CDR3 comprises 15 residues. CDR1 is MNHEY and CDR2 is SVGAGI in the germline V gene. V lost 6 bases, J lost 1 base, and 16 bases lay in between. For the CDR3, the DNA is TGTGCCAGCAGCCCGATTGAAGGGTTGTCCTACGAGCAGTACTTC. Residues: CASSPIEGLSYEQYF.

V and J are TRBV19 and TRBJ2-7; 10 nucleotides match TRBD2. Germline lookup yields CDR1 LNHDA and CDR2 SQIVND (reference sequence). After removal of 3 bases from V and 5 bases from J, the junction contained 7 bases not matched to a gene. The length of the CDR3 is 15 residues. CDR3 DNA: TGTGCCAGTAGTATTCAAGCGGGAGGGCCTAACGAGCAGTACTTC. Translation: CASSIQAGGPNEQYF.

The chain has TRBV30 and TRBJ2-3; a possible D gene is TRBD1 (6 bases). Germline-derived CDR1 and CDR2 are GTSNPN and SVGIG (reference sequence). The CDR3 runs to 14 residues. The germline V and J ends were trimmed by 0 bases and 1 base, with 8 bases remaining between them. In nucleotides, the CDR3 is TGTGCCTGGAGTGTACAGGGCCGCACAGATACGCAGTATTTT. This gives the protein CAWSVQGRTDTQYF.

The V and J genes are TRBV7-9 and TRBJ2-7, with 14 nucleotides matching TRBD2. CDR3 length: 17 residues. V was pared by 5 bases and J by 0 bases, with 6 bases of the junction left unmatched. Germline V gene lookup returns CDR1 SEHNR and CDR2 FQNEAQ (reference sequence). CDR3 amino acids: CASSLGLAGGFSYEQYF. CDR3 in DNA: TGTGCCAGCAGCCTCGGACTAGCGGGAGGCTTCTCCTACGAGCAGTACTTC.

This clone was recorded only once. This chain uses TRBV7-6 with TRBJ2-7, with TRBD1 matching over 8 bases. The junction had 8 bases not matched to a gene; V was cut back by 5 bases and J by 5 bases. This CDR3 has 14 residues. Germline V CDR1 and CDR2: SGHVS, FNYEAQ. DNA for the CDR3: TGTGCCAGCAGCGGTGGACAGGGTGGAAACGAGCAGTACTTC. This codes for CASSGGQGGNEQYF.

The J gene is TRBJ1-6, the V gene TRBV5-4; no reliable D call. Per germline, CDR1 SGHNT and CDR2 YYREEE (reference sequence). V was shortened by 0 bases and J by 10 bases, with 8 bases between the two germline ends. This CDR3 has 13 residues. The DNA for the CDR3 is TGTGCCAGCAGCTTGGGGGAGGGCTCACCCCTCCACTTT. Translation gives CASSLGEGSPLHF.

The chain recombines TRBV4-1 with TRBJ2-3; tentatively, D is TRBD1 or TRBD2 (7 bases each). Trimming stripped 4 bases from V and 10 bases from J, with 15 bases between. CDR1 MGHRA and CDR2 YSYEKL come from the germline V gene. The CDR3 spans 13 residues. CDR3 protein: CASSPGGAMAQYF. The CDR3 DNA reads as TGCGCCAGCAGCCCAGGGGGGGCTATGGCGCAGTATTTT.

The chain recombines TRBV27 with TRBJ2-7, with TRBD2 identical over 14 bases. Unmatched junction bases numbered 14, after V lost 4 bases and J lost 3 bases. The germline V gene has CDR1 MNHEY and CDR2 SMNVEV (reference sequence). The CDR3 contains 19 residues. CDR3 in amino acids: CASSSYSGLAGARYYEQYF. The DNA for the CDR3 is TGTGCCAGCAGTTCCTATTCGGGACTAGCGGGAGCGAGATACTACGAGCAGTACTTC.

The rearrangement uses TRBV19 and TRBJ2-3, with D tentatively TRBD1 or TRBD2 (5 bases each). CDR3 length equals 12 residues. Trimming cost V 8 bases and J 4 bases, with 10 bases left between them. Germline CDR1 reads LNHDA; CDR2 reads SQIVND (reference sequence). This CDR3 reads CASGGRADTQYF. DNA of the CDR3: TGTGCCAGTGGGGGTAGGGCAGATACGCAGTATTTT.

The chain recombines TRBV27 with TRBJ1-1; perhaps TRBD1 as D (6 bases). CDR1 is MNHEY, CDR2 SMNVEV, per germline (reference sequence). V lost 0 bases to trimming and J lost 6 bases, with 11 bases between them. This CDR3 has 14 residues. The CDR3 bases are TGTGCCAGCAGTTTATCTTCAGGGGCCCCTGAAGCTTTCTTT. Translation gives CASSLSSGAPEAFF.

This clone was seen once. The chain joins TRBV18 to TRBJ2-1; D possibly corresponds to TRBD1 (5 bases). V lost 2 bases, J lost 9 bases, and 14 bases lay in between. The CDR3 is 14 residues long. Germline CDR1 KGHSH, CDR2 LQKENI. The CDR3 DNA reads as TGTGCCAGCTCACCAGAGACAGCAGGTTTTGAGCAGTTCTTC. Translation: CASSPETAGFEQFF. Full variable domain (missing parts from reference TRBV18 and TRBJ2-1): NAGVMQNPRHLVRRRGQEARLRCSPMKGHSHVYWYRQLPEEGLKFMVYLQKENIIDESGMPKERFSAEFPKEGPSILRIQQVVRGDSAAYFCASSPETAGFEQFFGPGTRLTVL.

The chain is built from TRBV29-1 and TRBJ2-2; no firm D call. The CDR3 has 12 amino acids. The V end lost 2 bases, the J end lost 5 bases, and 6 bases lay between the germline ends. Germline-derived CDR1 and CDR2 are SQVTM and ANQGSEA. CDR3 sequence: CSVELGTGELFF. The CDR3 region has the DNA TGCAGCGTTGAATTAGGGACCGGGGAGCTGTTTTTT.